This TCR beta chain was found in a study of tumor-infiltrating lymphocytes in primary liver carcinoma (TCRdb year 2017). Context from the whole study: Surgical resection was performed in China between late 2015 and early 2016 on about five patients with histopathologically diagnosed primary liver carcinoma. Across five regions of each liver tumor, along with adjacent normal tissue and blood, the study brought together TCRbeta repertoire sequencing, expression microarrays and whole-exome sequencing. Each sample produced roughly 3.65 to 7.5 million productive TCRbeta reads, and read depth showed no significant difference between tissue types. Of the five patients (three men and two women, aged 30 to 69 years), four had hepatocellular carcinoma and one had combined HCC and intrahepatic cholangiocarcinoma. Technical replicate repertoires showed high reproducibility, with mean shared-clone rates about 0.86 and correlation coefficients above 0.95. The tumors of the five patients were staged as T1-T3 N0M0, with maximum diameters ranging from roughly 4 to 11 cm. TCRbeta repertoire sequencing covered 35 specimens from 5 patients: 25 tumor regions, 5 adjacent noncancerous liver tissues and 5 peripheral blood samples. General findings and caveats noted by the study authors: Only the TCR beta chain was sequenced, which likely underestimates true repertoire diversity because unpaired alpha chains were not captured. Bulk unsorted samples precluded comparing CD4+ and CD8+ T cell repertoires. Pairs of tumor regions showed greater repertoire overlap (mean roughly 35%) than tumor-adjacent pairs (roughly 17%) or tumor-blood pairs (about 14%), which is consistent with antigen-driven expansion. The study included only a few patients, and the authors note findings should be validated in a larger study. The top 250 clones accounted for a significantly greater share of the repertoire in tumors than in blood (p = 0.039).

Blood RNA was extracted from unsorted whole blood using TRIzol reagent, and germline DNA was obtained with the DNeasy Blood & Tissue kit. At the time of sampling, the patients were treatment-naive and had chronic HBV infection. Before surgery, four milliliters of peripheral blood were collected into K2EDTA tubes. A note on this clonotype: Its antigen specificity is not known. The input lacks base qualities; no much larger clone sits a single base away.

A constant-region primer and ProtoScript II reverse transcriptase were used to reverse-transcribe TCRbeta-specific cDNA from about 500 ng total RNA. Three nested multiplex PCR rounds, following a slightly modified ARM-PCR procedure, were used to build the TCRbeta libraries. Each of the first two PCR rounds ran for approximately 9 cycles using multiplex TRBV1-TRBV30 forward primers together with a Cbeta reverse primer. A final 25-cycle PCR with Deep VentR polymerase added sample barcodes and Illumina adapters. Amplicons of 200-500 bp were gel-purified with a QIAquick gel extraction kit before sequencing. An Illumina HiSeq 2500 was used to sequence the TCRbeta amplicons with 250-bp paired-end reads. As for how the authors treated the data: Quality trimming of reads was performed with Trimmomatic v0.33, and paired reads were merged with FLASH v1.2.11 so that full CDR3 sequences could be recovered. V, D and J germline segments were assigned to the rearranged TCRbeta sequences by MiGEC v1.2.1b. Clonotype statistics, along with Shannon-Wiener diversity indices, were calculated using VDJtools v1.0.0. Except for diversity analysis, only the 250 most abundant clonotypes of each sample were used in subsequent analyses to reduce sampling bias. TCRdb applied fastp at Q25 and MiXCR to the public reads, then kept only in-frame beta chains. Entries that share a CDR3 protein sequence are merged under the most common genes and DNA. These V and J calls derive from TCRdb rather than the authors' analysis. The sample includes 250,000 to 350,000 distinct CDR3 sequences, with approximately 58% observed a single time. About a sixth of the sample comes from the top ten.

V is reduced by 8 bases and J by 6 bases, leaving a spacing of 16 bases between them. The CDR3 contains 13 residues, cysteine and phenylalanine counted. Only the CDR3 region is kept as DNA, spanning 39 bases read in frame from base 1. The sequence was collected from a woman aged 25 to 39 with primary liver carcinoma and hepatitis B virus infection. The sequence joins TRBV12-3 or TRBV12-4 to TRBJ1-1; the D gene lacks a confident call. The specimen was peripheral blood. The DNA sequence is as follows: TGTGCCAGCGTCCTTCAAAACGTGGCTGAAGCTTTCTTT. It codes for CASVLQNVAEAFF.